This T cell receptor (beta chain) was sequenced during a study of T-cell memory formation after mild COVID-19. The wider study: Most TCR clusters belonged to a single donor.

The CDR3 contains 14 residues. The ends were cut back, 3 bases at V and 0 bases at J, with 8 bases in the middle. Germline V lookup: CDR1 SEHNR, CDR2 FQNEAQ (reference sequence). Study-wide results and limits: Later expanders leaned toward CD4+, whereas clones contracting from day 15 to 85 were balanced CD4/CD8.

This clonotype was seen a handful of times. The antigen remains undetermined. Sample barcodes and UMIs were carried by the TCR alpha and TCR beta cDNA libraries that 5'RACE generated with constant-segment primers. TCRdb called the 5' RACE reads again in MiXCR, with one record for every CDR3 protein. The data contain roughly 170,000 distinct CDR3 sequences, approximately 17% of them seen just once; the ten biggest clones take up roughly 3.9%. The clonotype originates from a man aged 18-30 years who had mild COVID-19 (a few samples of this study predate the infection). Cell type and time point are not known. The V and J genes are TRBV7-9 and TRBJ2-5; D possibly corresponds to TRBD1 (5 bases). What was sequenced was PBMCs or a T cell subset sorted from them (not recorded which). In nucleotides, the CDR3 is TGTGCCAGCAGCTTGGGGCTGTACCAAGAGACCCAGTACTTC. Amino acids: CASSLGLYQETQYF.